The rows below give T cell receptor beta chains drawn from one sample of a study of T cells in Graves' hyperthyroidism and ophthalmopathy. TCRdb re-derived calls from the multiplex PCR reads in MiXCR, one entry per CDR3 protein. Of 250,000 to 350,000 distinct CDR3 sequences in the sample, roughly 17% were seen once. Sequencing was performed on blood. All receptors derive from a man aged 25-45 years with Graves' hyperthyroidism. Each CDR3 is given with its conserved first and last residue. Each record gives: D gene, CDR3 length, V gene, clone size, J gene, CDR3 protein, CDR3 DNA. A D gene is named only where the DNA matches it firmly. Only part of the rows carry a size: once, few, many, or a class if the clone is expanded.

NA	15	TRBV9	NA	TRBJ2-2	CASMSGGTNTGELFF	TGTGCCAGCATGTCAGGCGGGACCAACACCGGGGAGCTGTTTTTT
TRBD1	14	TRBV7-3	NA	TRBJ1-1	CASSLTPQGAPAFF	TGTGCCAGCAGCTTAACCCCACAGGGGGCGCCGGCTTTCTTT
NA	14	TRBV3-1	many	TRBJ1-2	CASSQVLGSYGYTF	TGTGCCAGCAGCCAAGTTTTGGGATCCTATGGCTACACCTTC
NA	14	TRBV7-9	NA	TRBJ2-2	CASSWSGNTGELFF	TGTGCCAGCAGCTGGTCCGGGAACACCGGGGAGCTGTTTTTT
TRBD1	16	TRBV7-9	NA	TRBJ1-2	CVSSPPYPGGAGGYTF	TGTGTCAGCAGCCCACCATATCCAGGGGGGGCAGGGGGCTACACCTTC
NA	13	TRBV7-6	many	TRBJ2-1	CASSRSRNNEQFF	TGTGCCAGCAGCCGGAGTCGTAACAATGAGCAGTTCTTC
NA	14	TRBV30	many	TRBJ1-5	CAWSVRGGRQPQHF	TGTGCCTGGAGTGTACGGGGGGGAAGGCAGCCCCAGCATTTT
NA	15	TRBV20-1	many	TRBJ2-3	CSARKGQFGTDTQYF	TGCAGTGCTAGAAAGGGGCAGTTCGGAACAGATACGCAGTATTTT
TRBD2	16	TRBV3-1	many	TRBJ2-5	CASSQDRASGGETQYF	TGTGCCAGCAGCCAAGATAGAGCTAGCGGGGGAGAGACCCAGTACTTC
NA	11	TRBV11-2	many	TRBJ1-2	CASSPLDVYTF	TGTGCCAGCAGCCCCCTTGATGTCTACACCTTC
TRBD2	16	TRBV5-5	few	TRBJ2-2	CASSLNLGRVSGELFF	TGTGCCAGCAGCTTGAACCTGGGGAGGGTGTCCGGGGAGCTGTTTTTT
TRBD1	14	TRBV12-3/TRBV12-4	many	TRBJ2-5	CASSSTGVGETQYF	TGTGCCAGCAGTTCTACAGGGGTGGGAGAGACCCAGTACTTC
TRBD1	14	TRBV7-9	NA	TRBJ2-5	CASSPTGTGNPVYF	TGTGCCAGCAGCCCGACCGGGACAGGGAATCCGGTGTACTTC
TRBD2	19	TRBV3-1	NA	TRBJ2-3	CASSPTGGASGRGADTQYF	TGTGCCAGCAGCCCGACCGGGGGGGCTAGCGGGAGGGGTGCAGATACGCAGTATTTT
NA	15	TRBV27	NA	TRBJ2-7	CASSYQTGTTYEQYF	TGTGCCAGCAGTTATCAAACAGGCACTACCTACGAGCAGTACTTC
NA	19	TRBV7-2	many	TRBJ2-2	CASSAQWGSGGANTGELFF	TGTGCCAGCAGCGCCCAGTGGGGATCAGGCGGCGCGAACACCGGGGAGCTGTTTTTT
NA	14	TRBV15	NA	TRBJ1-6	CATRAGPYNSPLHF	TGTGCCACCAGAGCAGGTCCCTATAATTCACCCCTCCACTTT
TRBD2	14	TRBV29-1	many	TRBJ2-7	CSVGSSGRLDEQYF	TGCAGCGTGGGTAGTAGCGGGAGGCTCGACGAGCAGTACTTC
NA	13	TRBV4-1	NA	TRBJ2-3	CASSQEFLDTQYF	TGCGCCAGCAGCCAAGAATTTCTAGATACGCAGTATTTT
TRBD2	13	TRBV2	NA	TRBJ2-5	CATSNGRGETQYF	TGTGCCACCAGTAACGGGAGGGGTGAGACCCAGTACTTC
NA	14	TRBV11-3	many	TRBJ2-3	CASSSGRSTDTQYF	TGTGCCAGCAGCTCCGGGAGAAGCACAGATACGCAGTATTTT
NA	14	TRBV20-1	many	TRBJ2-5	CSAIPGHSQETQYF	TGCAGTGCTATCCCGGGACATAGCCAAGAGACCCAGTACTTC
TRBD2	17	TRBV4-1	NA	TRBJ2-1	CASSQDAGTRNSSEQFF	TGCGCCAGCAGCCAAGATGCGGGGACTAGAAACTCTAGTGAGCAGTTCTTC
NA	18	TRBV3-1	many	TRBJ2-5	CASSQDPRGFVRFETQYF	TGTGCCAGCAGCCAAGACCCACGGGGGTTCGTGAGGTTCGAGACCCAGTACTTC
NA	13	TRBV11-1	few	TRBJ2-5	CASTSRRGETQYF	TGTGCCAGCACCTCCCGACGGGGTGAGACCCAGTACTTC
NA	12	TRBV29-1	NA	TRBJ2-2	CSVIKGAGELFF	TGCAGCGTCATAAAGGGCGCCGGGGAGCTGTTTTTT
NA	13	TRBV5-1	NA	TRBJ2-7	CASTGRGEDEQYF	TGCGCCAGCACTGGCAGGGGTGAGGACGAGCAGTACTTC
NA	14	TRBV27	many	TRBJ2-7	CASSPLGHSYEQYF	TGTGCCAGCAGTCCCCTCGGCCACTCCTACGAGCAGTACTTC
NA	14	TRBV28	few	TRBJ1-2	CASSLLGPPYGYTF	TGTGCCAGCAGTTTATTGGGCCCACCTTATGGCTACACCTTC
NA	13	TRBV12-3/TRBV12-4	many	TRBJ2-7	CASSHAHSYEQYF	TGTGCCAGCTCCCACGCTCACTCCTACGAGCAGTACTTC
NA	13	TRBV5-5	many	TRBJ2-7	CASSSTDSYEQYF	TGTGCCAGCAGCTCCACAGATTCCTACGAGCAGTACTTC
NA	16	TRBV24-1	once	TRBJ2-3	CATSGLTGPLRDTQYF	TGTGCCACCAGTGGATTGACAGGCCCTCTGAGAGATACGCAGTATTTT
NA	13	TRBV12-3/TRBV12-4	many	TRBJ1-1	CASSLNEDAEAFF	TGTGCCAGCAGTTTAAATGAGGACGCTGAAGCTTTCTTT
TRBD1	15	TRBV19	few	TRBJ2-2	CAGSRDRVGTGELFF	TGTGCCGGTAGTCGCGACAGGGTTGGTACCGGGGAGCTGTTTTTT
TRBD1	15	TRBV5-1	many	TRBJ2-4	CASSLGRTGGHIQYF	TGCGCCAGCAGCTTGGGCCGGACAGGGGGCCACATTCAGTACTTC
NA	13	TRBV12-3/TRBV12-4	many	TRBJ2-3	CASSLWVADTQYF	TGTGCCAGCAGTTTATGGGTCGCAGATACGCAGTATTTT
TRBD1	13	TRBV30	many	TRBJ2-7	CAWSTRTGTEQYF	TGTGCCTGGAGTACCCGGACAGGGACCGAGCAGTACTTC
TRBD2	15	TRBV7-9	many	TRBJ2-1	CASSLLAGDVDEQFF	TGTGCCAGCAGCTTACTAGCGGGAGATGTCGATGAGCAGTTCTTC
TRBD1	14	TRBV28	many	TRBJ2-1	CASNRGLSYNEQFF	TGTGCCAGTAACAGGGGCCTCTCCTACAATGAGCAGTTCTTC
TRBD2	16	TRBV7-8	many	TRBJ2-7	CASSLGTSGLSYEQYF	TGTGCCAGCAGCTTAGGAACTAGCGGCCTCTCCTACGAGCAGTACTTC
TRBD1	14	TRBV20-1	many	TRBJ1-2	CSASPGQKSYGYTF	TGCAGTGCGTCCCCGGGACAGAAATCCTATGGCTACACCTTC
NA	15	TRBV13	few	TRBJ1-2	CASSYKTQPNYGYTF	TGTGCCAGCAGCTACAAGACACAACCTAACTATGGCTACACCTTC
TRBD2	17	TRBV10-1	many	TRBJ2-1	CASSSGTSGPSLNEQFF	TGCGCCAGCAGTTCCGGGACTAGCGGCCCATCCCTTAATGAGCAGTTCTTC
TRBD2	16	TRBV10-1	NA	TRBJ2-2	CASSEGLAGRAGELFF	TGCGCCAGCAGTGAGGGACTAGCGGGACGAGCCGGGGAGCTGTTTTTT
NA	13	TRBV19	NA	TRBJ1-1	CASSEVGGTEAFF	TGTGCCAGTAGTGAGGTGGGAGGCACTGAAGCTTTCTTT